This TCR beta chain was found in a study of CD8+ T cells in alopecia areata. Study findings and constraints: Researchers report lesional scalp, most notably alopecia totalis/universalis, outstripped normal scalp in clonality. Scalp data also include sequences from resident alphabeta T cells of normal skin.

Alopecia areata patients provided lesional scalp punch biopsies and peripheral blood, both collected for the study. The researchers isolated CD4+ and CD8+ T cells from PBMCs by sorting. The length of the CDR3 is 13 residues. Germline loops: CDR1 MNHNS, CDR2 SASEGT. With 6 bases removed from V and 2 bases from J, the gap between germline ends came to 9 bases. To note about this clone: Its specificity is not known.

Following RNA extraction, reverse transcription yielded cDNA that acted as the sequencing template. The protocol was immunoSEQ multiplex PCR, while the TCRdb copy is restricted to in-frame clones and leaves out a portion. The profile shows some 120,000 clones, roughly 54% of them singletons. This material consisted of CD4+ T cells sorted from blood, taken at week 0. The rearrangement joins TRBV6-1 to TRBJ2-3, with D unclear. The receptor's source is a human donor with alopecia areata. The CDR3 protein is CASRLGSTDTQYF. The DNA for the CDR3 is TGTGCCAGCAGACTCGGGTCCACAGATACGCAGTATTTT.